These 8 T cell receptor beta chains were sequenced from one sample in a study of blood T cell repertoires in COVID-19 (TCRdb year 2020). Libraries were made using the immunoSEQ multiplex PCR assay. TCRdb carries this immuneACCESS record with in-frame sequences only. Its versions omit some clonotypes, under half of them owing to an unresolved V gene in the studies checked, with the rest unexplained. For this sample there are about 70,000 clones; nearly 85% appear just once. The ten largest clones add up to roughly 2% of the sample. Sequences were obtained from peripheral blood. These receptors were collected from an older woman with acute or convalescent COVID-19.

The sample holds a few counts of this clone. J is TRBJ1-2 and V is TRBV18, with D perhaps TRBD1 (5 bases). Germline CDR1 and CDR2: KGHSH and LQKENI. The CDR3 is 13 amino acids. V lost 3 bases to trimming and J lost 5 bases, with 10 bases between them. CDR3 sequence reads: CASSPSSGYGYTF. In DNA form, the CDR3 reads TGTGCCAGCTCACCCTCGTCAGGGTATGGCTACACCTTC.

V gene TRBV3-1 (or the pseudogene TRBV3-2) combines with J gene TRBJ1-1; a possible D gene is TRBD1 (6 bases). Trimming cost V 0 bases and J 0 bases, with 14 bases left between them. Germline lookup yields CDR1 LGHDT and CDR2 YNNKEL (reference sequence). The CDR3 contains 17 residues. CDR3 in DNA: TGTGCCAGCAGCCAAGATATCGCAGGGGACATGAACACTGAAGCTTTCTTT. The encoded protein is CASSQDIAGDMNTEAFF.

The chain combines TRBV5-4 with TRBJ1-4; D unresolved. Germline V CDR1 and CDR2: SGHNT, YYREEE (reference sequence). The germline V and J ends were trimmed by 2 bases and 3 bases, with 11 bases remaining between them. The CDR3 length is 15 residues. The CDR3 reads CASSFTAPPNEKLFF. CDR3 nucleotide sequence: TGTGCCAGCAGCTTCACAGCTCCTCCTAATGAAAAACTGTTTTTT.

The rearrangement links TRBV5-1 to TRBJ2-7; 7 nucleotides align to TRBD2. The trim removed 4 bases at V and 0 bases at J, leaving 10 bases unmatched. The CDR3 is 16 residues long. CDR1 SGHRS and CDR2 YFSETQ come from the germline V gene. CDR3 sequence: CASSRLGDYHSYEQYF. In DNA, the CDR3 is TGCGCCAGCAGCCGCCTGGGGGACTACCACTCCTACGAGCAGTACTTC. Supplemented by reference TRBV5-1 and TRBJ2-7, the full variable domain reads KAGVTQTPRYLIKTRGQQVTLSCSPISGHRSVSWYQQTPGQGLQFLFEYFSETQRNKGNFPGRFSGRQFSNSRSEMNVSTLELGDSALYLCASSRLGDYHSYEQYFGPGTRLTVT.

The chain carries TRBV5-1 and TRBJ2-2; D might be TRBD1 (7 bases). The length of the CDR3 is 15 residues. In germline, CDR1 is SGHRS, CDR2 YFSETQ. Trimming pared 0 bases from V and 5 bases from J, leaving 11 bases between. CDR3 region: CASSLVQGRTGELFF. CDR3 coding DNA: TGCGCCAGCAGCTTGGTACAGGGGAGGACCGGGGAGCTGTTTTTT.

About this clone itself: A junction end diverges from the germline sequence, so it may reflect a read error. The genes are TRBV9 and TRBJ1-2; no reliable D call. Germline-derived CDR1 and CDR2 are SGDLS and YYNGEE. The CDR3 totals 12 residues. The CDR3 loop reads CASSVDYYGYIF. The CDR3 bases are TGTGCCAGCAGCGTGGATTACTATGGCTACATCTTC.

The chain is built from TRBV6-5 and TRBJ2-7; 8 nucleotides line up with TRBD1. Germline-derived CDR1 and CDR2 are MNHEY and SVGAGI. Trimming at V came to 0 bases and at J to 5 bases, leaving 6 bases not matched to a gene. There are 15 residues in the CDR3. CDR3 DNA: TGTGCCAGCAGTTACTCTGGACAGGGTAGGAACGAGCAGTACTTC. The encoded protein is CASSYSGQGRNEQYF.

CDR3 residues: CASSPRYLTAAGSGANVLTF. The CDR3 DNA is TGTGCCAGCAGTCCCCGTTACTTGACAGCCGCCGGCTCTGGGGCCAACGTCCTGACTTTC. The V and J genes are TRBV27 and TRBJ2-6, with D tentatively TRBD1 (5 bases). This CDR3 has 20 amino acids. The germline gives CDR1 MNHEY, CDR2 SMNVEV (reference sequence). Trimming shortened V by 5 bases and J by 0 bases, and 23 bases separated the two germline ends.